This record concerns one T cell receptor beta chain sequence. Antigen unknown. V lost 5 bases and J lost 6, with 10 bases in between. Germline CDR1 is MNHEY and CDR2 is SMNVEV (reference sequence). This CDR3 has 13 residues. The data originate from a study of shared clonotypes between healthy human individuals. Background on the study: Per donor, three plates held CD4 naive cells, three held CD4 memory, two held CD8 naive and one held CD8 memory. Study outcomes and limitations: Generally, naive subsets (rather than memory subsets) showed larger estimated richness.

Assay: immunoSEQ multiplex PCR; the TCRdb copy retains only in-frame clones and omits some. Of about 95,000 clones in the sample, around two thirds were seen once. Nashville, Tennessee was home to all donors, who were Caucasian adults. What CD8 memory combined were CD45RO+ cells and CCR7-negative CD45RA+ TemRA cells. The material sequenced was memory CD8+ T cells sorted from blood. Noted subset: CD45RO+ cells pooled with CCR7-negative TemRA cells. The TCR was taken from a man aged 30 to 39 in good health. V gene TRBV27 combines with J gene TRBJ2-2; D is ambiguous. This CDR3 is CASSLQIAGELFF. CDR3 sequence (DNA): TGTGCCAGCAGTCTGCAGATCGCCGGGGAGCTGTTTTTT.